This T cell receptor beta chain was recorded in a study of shared T cell receptors in the human thymus. This clone was seen a handful of times. Per the germline V gene, CDR1 is SGHNT and CDR2 is YENEEA. Trimming took off 5 bases at V and 0 bases at J, with 8 bases between the two ends. CDR3 length: 13 amino acids. The data were produced by immunoSEQ multiplex PCR, yet TCRdb's version contains in-frame clones alone and is incomplete. The sample has hundreds of thousands of clones, over 75% seen once. The same sample was also used in a study of human thymus T cells. That paper states: All donors were healthy Finnish infants who were undergoing corrective surgery to treat congenital heart defects. Thymic and blood repertoires appeared to display a bias in their usage of V and J genes.

The chain links TRBV11-3 to TRBJ2-7, with a weak D call TRBD1 (5 bases). Input material: thymocytes. This sequence originates from a boy in the first two years of life with a congenital heart defect. CDR3 bases: TGTGCCAGCAGCCCCGACAGCTCCTACGAGCAGTACTTC. Residues: CASSPDSSYEQYF.